This TCR beta chain was captured by sequencing in a study of blood T cell repertoires in COVID-19 (dated by TCRdb to about 2020). Regarding the study in general: Samples covering the acute and convalescent phases of COVID-19 were provided by collaborators in the United States, Italy and Spain. The material from the prospective study consisted of cDNA or gDNA derived from T cells, B-cell-depleted T cells, or PBMCs. Subjects who had been exposed to COVID-19, were actively infected with it, or had recovered from it provided the deeply sampled blood TCRbeta repertoires that made up the dataset. The repertoires were released in a freely available public database intended as a resource for research on the immune response to SARS-CoV-2. Samples came from the ongoing ImmuneRACE study (first 160 participants) plus 1,254 subjects from 6 global collaborators. Sample metadata almost always included a de-identified subject ID, COVID-19 status, age in years and sex. Where available, HLA class I and class II types were taken from metadata supplied by the sample provider and were not determined by assay-based typing.

The full study reports these points: Clinical and demographic metadata were provided uncurated, with the amount varying by source and participant.

TCRbeta CDR3 regions were amplified from genomic DNA using the immunoSEQ Assay, a bias-controlled multiplex PCR. In the original analysis: Within the assay, amplification of reference gene primers was used to estimate how many nucleated cells each sample contained. To quantify the absolute abundance of each unique TCRbeta CDR3 rearrangement, sequence reads were collapsed and filtered. Productive Simpson clonality was computed per sample as the square root of Simpson's diversity index over productive rearrangements. Entries here come from immuneACCESS through TCRdb and include only in-frame sequences with V and J called. Some clones fail to appear in such tables; in the studies checked, an unresolved V gene covers under half of the shortfall, and the cause of the remainder is unknown. V, J and clone size reflect that table, while D and trimming were determined from the DNA. The sample has approximately 220,000 clones on record, around four fifths of them singletons. Of the sample, 4.5% to 6% is held by the ten largest clones.

A second Seattle source provided samples from volunteer blood donors who had recovered from COVID-19. Each collaborating institution followed its own protocols to collect whole blood in K2EDTA tubes. Collaborator samples were shipped for TCRbeta analysis as frozen whole blood, isolated PBMCs, or DNA extracted from either sample type. This clone was counted once. The antigen it binds to is not known. There are no base qualities to consult, and no much larger clone falls within one base. The source of this sequence is a woman aged 55-70 years who had recovered from COVID-19. Sequencing was carried out using peripheral blood.

The DNA is as follows: TGCGCCAGCAGCATAACCGGGACAGGGTTCGACGAGCAGTTCTTC. Its amino acids are CASSITGTGFDEQFF. The chain is encoded by TRBV5-1 joined to TRBJ2-1; 9 central bases correspond to TRBD1. Including the terminal cysteine and phenylalanine, the CDR3 comprises 15 residues. The only DNA kept is the CDR3, 45 bases in frame from the first base. V is cut back by 4 bases and J by 10 bases, with 12 bases in the junction unmatched. The germline V gene sets CDR1 to SGHRS and CDR2 to YFSETQ.